Described below is a single T cell receptor (beta chain) sequence and its context. The antigen is undetermined. The data stem from a study of shared clonotypes between healthy human individuals. Study-wide results and caveats: The study generally estimated greater richness for naive than memory subsets.

The table came from immunoSEQ multiplex PCR; TCRdb's copy has only in-frame clones and leaves some out. The sample lists 150,000 to 200,000 clones, 85% to 95% seen once, with approximately 0.07% in the top ten. This CDR3 region has 12 residues. With 1 base removed from V and 8 bases from J, the gap between germline ends came to 7 bases. Germline V gives CDR1 SGHDT, CDR2 YYEEEE. V and J are TRBV5-6 and TRBJ1-3; no definite D call. This receptor was identified in a woman aged 25 to 39 in good health. Sample: naive CD4+ T cells sorted from blood. Stated subset: CD45RA+ positively selected. In DNA form, the CDR3 reads TGTGCCAGCAGCTTGAGTAGTGACACCATATATTTT. Protein: CASSLSSDTIYF.